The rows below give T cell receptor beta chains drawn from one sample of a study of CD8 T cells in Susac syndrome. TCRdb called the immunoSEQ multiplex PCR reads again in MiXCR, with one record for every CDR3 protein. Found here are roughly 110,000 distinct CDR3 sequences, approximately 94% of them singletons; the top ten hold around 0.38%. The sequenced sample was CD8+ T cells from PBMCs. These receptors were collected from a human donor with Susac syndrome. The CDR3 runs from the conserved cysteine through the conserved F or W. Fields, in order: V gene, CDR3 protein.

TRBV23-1,CASTVTGLGGYTF
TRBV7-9,CASSPLMGNEQFF
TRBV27,CASSSAKILYEQYF
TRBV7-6,CASKAGGLQETQYF
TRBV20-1,CSASGGGFQYF
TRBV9,CATAPSGGYNEQFF
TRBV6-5,CASSYRSGGTDTQYF
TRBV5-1,CASSLDASTNEKLFF
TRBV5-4,CASSLGAGEVEQYF
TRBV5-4,CASSLGEETQYF
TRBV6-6,CASGGAPDTQYF
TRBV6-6,CASSYPRDGHTDTQYF
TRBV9,CASRGTEDTGELFF
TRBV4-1,CASSQDRGTAYEQYF
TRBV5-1,CASSLIGTGELFF
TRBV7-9,CASSPTGLAKNIQYF
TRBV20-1,CSASTYTGELFF
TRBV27,CASSLGTATNEKLFF
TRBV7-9,CASSMDNTEAFF
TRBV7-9,CASSPTGGVEERTQYF
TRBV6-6,CASSWESYTF
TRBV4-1,CASSQEGEGFYEQYF
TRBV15,CATSPPGVTYEQYF
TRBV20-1,CSARDPRTDLNYGYTF
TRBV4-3,CASSQESTDTQYF
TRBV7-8,CASSLVAGPRREQYF
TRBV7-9,CASSLASNQPQHF
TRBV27,CASSSLEGLANYGYTF
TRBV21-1,CASGDGNYYGYTF
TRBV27,CASSTLAGRADTQYF
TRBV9,CASSVDQASPSYEQYF
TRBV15,CATSRDLGQANEQFF
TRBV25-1,CASTFSKEFF
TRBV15,CATSTLKGKQGAEQYF
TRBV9,CASDGGNSGNTIYF
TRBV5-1,CASSLIGTGSSYNEQFF
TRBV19,CASSIIRRSNQPQHF
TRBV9,CASSQGAGETGELFF
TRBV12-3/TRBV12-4,CASIRDRGNTEAFF
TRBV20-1,CSARPPGNYGYTF
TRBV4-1,CASSQLVNTEAFF
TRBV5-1,CASSPNPGGSWDEQFF
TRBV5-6,CASSLAGQLTGYTF
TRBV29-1,CSVAAGGQSPLHF
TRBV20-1,CSARDGGSTDTQYF
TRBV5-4,CASSDRGHSYEQYF
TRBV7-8,CASSLAVTGLDTQYF
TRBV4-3,CASSQGGLTMEETQYF
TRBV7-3,CASSLTTGNTIYF
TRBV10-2,CASSESNGQGVWEQYF
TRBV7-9,CASAPPGRGGYTF
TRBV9,CASSPSPDYQPQHF
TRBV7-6,CASSPDRRGNEQFF
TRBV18,CASSPENGNTIYF
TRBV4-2,CASSQEGVDSNQPQHF
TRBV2,CASSGRKDRPNEQFF
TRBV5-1,CASSLAGQKNTEAFF